Listed below are T cell receptor beta chains from one sample, sequenced in a study of T cell repertoires in cytomegalovirus infection. TCRdb re-analysed the reads in MiXCR, keeping a single row per CDR3 protein. The sample carries about 230,000 distinct CDR3 sequences, approximately 6.7% recorded once. Specimen: PBMCs. The receptors derive from a human donor in good health (CMV status not recorded). Some clones in this sample may be carry-over from other donors' samples. Both conserved end residues are part of each CDR3. The D gene is left open where the match is weak. Expanded clones get a size class; other rows say once, few or many, or leave the size out.

j_call v_call d_call clone_size cdr3_nt cdr3_aa
TRBJ1-4 TRBV4-2 - - TGTGCCAGCAGCCCGGATAGGGAAAAACTGTTTTTT CASSPDREKLFF
TRBJ2-1 TRBV10-3 - many TGTGCCATCAGTATGGGACTTCTAAATGAGCAGTTCTTC CAISMGLLNEQFF
TRBJ1-4 TRBV15 - many TGTGCCACCAGCAGAGATTTGTGGACTCGCGAAAGGGGACTGTTTTTT CATSRDLWTRERGLFF
TRBJ1-2 TRBV7-2 - many TGTGCCAGCAGCACCGGGACGGGGATCTATGGCTACACCTTC CASSTGTGIYGYTF
TRBJ2-1 TRBV6-2/TRBV6-3 TRBD1 many TGTGCCAGCAGACCCTCAGGGGGAAGGTCCTACAATGAGCAGTTCTTC CASRPSGGRSYNEQFF
TRBJ2-3 TRBV18 - many TGTGCCAGCTCACCTCTGGAGTCATATACGCAGTATTTT CASSPLESYTQYF
TRBJ2-7 TRBV7-2 TRBD2 many TGTGCCAGCAGCTTTAGCGGGGGGTCCTACGAGCAGTACTTC CASSFSGGSYEQYF
TRBJ1-5 TRBV7-9 - many TGTGCCAGCAGCTCTAACGGCGGGAATTCAGATCAGCCCCAGCATTTT CASSSNGGNSDQPQHF
TRBJ1-2 TRBV15 TRBD1 many TGTGCCACCAGCAAAGATCGGTGGACAGGTGAAACGAAATATGGCTACACCTTC CATSKDRWTGETKYGYTF
TRBJ1-1 TRBV7-2 - many TGTGCCAGCAGCATCACCCCGGGGGGGGATACTGAAGCTTTCTTT CASSITPGGDTEAFF
TRBJ1-5 TRBV15 - many TGTGCCACCAGCAGCCCCAGGTCCTTTCAGCCCCAGCATTTT CATSSPRSFQPQHF
TRBJ2-3 TRBV6-1 TRBD2 many TGTGCCAGCAGTTCGCGGGGGGGTCCGGCAGATACGCAGTATTTT CASSSRGGPADTQYF
TRBJ1-4 TRBV7-2 TRBD1 many TGTGCCAGCAGCCCTGACAGGGGGCGCGGAAAACTGTTTTTT CASSPDRGRGKLFF
TRBJ2-1 TRBV6-5 - many TGTGCCAGCAGTTACTCGATAGGGCTGGGGCGGGATGAGCAGTTCTTC CASSYSIGLGRDEQFF
TRBJ2-2 TRBV7-2 - many TGTGCCAGCAGCCCCAGCCGGGGTACCACCGGGGAGCTGTTTTTT CASSPSRGTTGELFF
TRBJ2-3 TRBV20-1 - many TGCAGTGCTAGAGGGGACTTCCATACGCAGTATTTT CSARGDFHTQYF
TRBJ1-5 TRBV30 - many TGTGCCTGGAGCTCCTCGCATTGGGCCAATCAGCCCCAGCATTTT CAWSSSHWANQPQHF
TRBJ2-7 TRBV12-3/TRBV12-4 - many TGTGCCAGCAGCAAAAGAGGGCTAGCGACGGGCTACGAGCAGTACTTC CASSKRGLATGYEQYF
TRBJ1-5 TRBV12-3/TRBV12-4 - few TGTGCCAGCAGTAGCCCAGGGATTCAGCCCCAGCATTTT CASSSPGIQPQHF
TRBJ2-1 TRBV15 TRBD2 many TGTGCCACCAGGGTAGGCGGGGGGAACTCCTACAATGAGCAGTTCTTC CATRVGGGNSYNEQFF
TRBJ2-3 TRBV7-9 TRBD2 many TGTGCCAGCAGCTCCGGCGGGGGGTTCGCAGATACGCAGTATTTT CASSSGGGFADTQYF
TRBJ1-4 TRBV11-2 - many TGTGCCAGCAGCTTAACTGCGGGTGGTGAAAAACTGTTTTTT CASSLTAGGEKLFF
TRBJ2-2 TRBV5-6 - many TGTGCCAGCAGCTTGAGTGGCGGGGAGCTGTTTTTT CASSLSGGELFF
TRBJ2-7 TRBV7-2 - many TGTGCCAGCAGCTTAGAGGCAGGGTCCTCCTACGAGCAGTACTTC CASSLEAGSSYEQYF
TRBJ1-2 TRBV28 - many TGTGCCAGCAGTCGGGCCGGGGAAGAGGGTGGCTACACCTTC CASSRAGEEGGYTF
TRBJ2-1 TRBV12-5 - many TGTGCTAGTGGTCCGGGGGAGTCCTACAATGAGCAGTTCTTC CASGPGESYNEQFF
TRBJ1-2 TRBV7-2 TRBD1 many TGTGCCAGCAGCTTAACAGGGGGTAGAGCAGGCTACACCTTC CASSLTGGRAGYTF
TRBJ2-7 TRBV18 - many TGTGCCAGCTCTCTGCCGGGGACCCTCTACGAGCAGTACTTC CASSLPGTLYEQYF
TRBJ1-5 TRBV6-2/TRBV6-3 - many TGTGCCAGCAGTCGCTCCGGGCCCCAGCATTTT CASSRSGPQHF
TRBJ2-3 TRBV29-1 TRBD1 many TGCAGCGATAAGACAGGGTACACAGATACGCAGTATTTT CSDKTGYTDTQYF
TRBJ2-1 TRBV7-2 - many TGTGCCAGCAGCTCAACAGGGTATGAGCAGTTCTTC CASSSTGYEQFF
TRBJ1-2 TRBV28 - - TGTGCCAGCAGAGACTCGACCTTCAACTATGGCTACACCTTC CASRDSTFNYGYTF
TRBJ1-2 TRBV6-5 TRBD1 many TGTGCCAGCAGTTACGGGAGGACAGGACTGAACTATGGCTACACCTTC CASSYGRTGLNYGYTF
TRBJ1-1 TRBV20-1 - many TGCAGTGCTCTCAGACTCACTGAAGCTTTCTTT CSALRLTEAFF
TRBJ2-7 TRBV20-1 TRBD1 many TGCAGTGCCAGGGGGACAGGGGAGTACGAGCAGTACTTC CSARGTGEYEQYF
TRBJ1-5 TRBV7-2 - many TGTGCCAGCAGCTTCACGGGGGATCAGCCCCAGCATTTT CASSFTGDQPQHF
TRBJ1-1 TRBV7-2 - many TGTGCCAGCAGCCCCGGGGCCGTGAACACTGAAGCTTTCTTT CASSPGAVNTEAFF
TRBJ2-3 TRBV18 TRBD2 - TGTGCCAGCTCACCACCTAGCGGGGGTTCAGATACGCAGTATTTT CASSPPSGGSDTQYF
TRBJ2-1 TRBV20-1 TRBD2 few TGCAGTGCTAGGAAATCTAGCGGATTTGTCAATGAGCAGTTCTTC CSARKSSGFVNEQFF
TRBJ2-7 TRBV23-1 - many TGCGCCAGCAGTCAATCGACCTTGGGGAACAGAGTCTACGAGCAGTACTTC CASSQSTLGNRVYEQYF
TRBJ1-4 TRBV20-1 - many TGCAGTGCTAGAGCCGGAGAAGGGGGTGAAAAACTGTTTTTT CSARAGEGGEKLFF
TRBJ2-7 TRBV6-5 TRBD2 many TGTGCCAGCAGTTACTCGGGGACTAGGCCTTACGAGCAGTACTTC CASSYSGTRPYEQYF
TRBJ1-1 TRBV10-3 TRBD1 few TGTGCCATCAGTTATGTAAGGACAGGGGGAACTGAAGCTTTCTTT CAISYVRTGGTEAFF
TRBJ2-1 TRBV15 - - TGTGCCACCAGCAGAGATTTCGGTGGATCCCAGTTCTTC CATSRDFGGSQFF
TRBJ2-7 TRBV20-1 - many TGCAGTGCCCGGAGTGGGGGCGAGCAGTACTTC CSARSGGEQYF
TRBJ2-3 TRBV7-2 TRBD2 many TGTGCCAGCAGCTTTCCGGGACTAGCGGGGGCGCGCTCTAGCACAGATACGCAGTATTTT CASSFPGLAGARSSTDTQYF
TRBJ2-2 TRBV15 - - TGTGCCACCAGGGGAGGAGCGAACACCGGGGAGCTGTTTTTT CATRGGANTGELFF
TRBJ1-1 TRBV2 - few TGTGCCAGCAGTGCGGGGGGTATGAACACTGAAGCTTTCTTT CASSAGGMNTEAFF
TRBJ1-3 TRBV7-9 - few TGTGCCAGCAGCCAGGATTGGGGACTGCGGTATGGAAACACCATATATTTT CASSQDWGLRYGNTIYF
TRBJ2-1 TRBV6-1 - many TGTGCCAGCAGTTCCTCCGGGGCGGTTGAGCAGTTCTTC CASSSSGAVEQFF
TRBJ1-2 TRBV7-2 - many TGTGCCAGCAGCTTAGGACAGCCAACCACTAACTATGGCTACACCTTC CASSLGQPTTNYGYTF
TRBJ2-5 TRBV12-3/TRBV12-4 - - TGTGCCAGCAGTTTAGGGGTCTTGGGCGGGGAAGAGACCCAGTACTTC CASSLGVLGGEETQYF
TRBJ2-7 TRBV29-1 - few TGCAGCGCGGGGGGCAACGGGGGATACGGCGAGCAGTACTTC CSAGGNGGYGEQYF
TRBJ2-1 TRBV10-2 - many TGCGCCAGCAGTGATGGATTTTCGTTATCCTACAATGAGCAGTTCTTC CASSDGFSLSYNEQFF